Below, 6 T cell receptor beta chains from the same sample are listed, as sequenced in a study of T cell responses to AZD1222 COVID-19 vaccine. TCRdb's copy holds only in-frame clones and misses some; the assay was immunoSEQ multiplex PCR. The sample consists of around 100,000 clones, nearly 90% of them appearing once. Sequencing used peripheral blood, obtained 28 days after the second AZD1222 dose. The receptors were gathered from an adult who received the AZD1222 COVID-19 vaccine.

V and J are TRBV7-9 and TRBJ2-3, with D hard to call. The germline CDR1 and CDR2 sequences are SEHNR and FQNEAQ (reference sequence). Between the trimmed V and J ends, which lost 2 bases and 7 bases, there was a span of 7 bases. The CDR3 extends over 12 amino acids. The CDR3 region is CASSLIGNTQYF. The CDR3 DNA is TGTGCCAGCAGCTTAATAGGAAATACGCAGTATTTT.

The chain is built from TRBV7-9 and TRBJ1-6; D unresolved. The CDR3 totals 14 residues. Germline assignment: CDR1 SEHNR and CDR2 FQNEAQ (reference sequence). Deletions cut 2 bases from V and 7 bases from J, with 9 bases between. The CDR3 loop is CASSLLVANSPLHF. CDR3 nucleotides: TGTGCCAGCAGCTTATTGGTGGCGAATTCACCCCTCCACTTT.

V is TRBV28 and J is TRBJ2-3; 8 nucleotides line up with TRBD1. The CDR3 is made up of 14 amino acids. CDR1 MDHEN and CDR2 SYDVKM come from the germline V gene. V was clipped by 6 bases and J by 4 bases; unmatched bases: 6. The CDR3 sequence: CASSLDRAPDTQYF. For the CDR3, the DNA is TGTGCCAGCAGCCTGGACAGGGCACCAGATACGCAGTATTTT.

The chain links TRBV30 to TRBJ2-7, with 7 nucleotides matching TRBD2. V lost 3 bases and J lost 0; bases outside the gene matches: 8. The CDR3 spans 15 residues. Germline CDR1 is GTSNPN and CDR2 is SVGIG (reference sequence). The DNA for the CDR3 is TGTGCCTGGAGCTCCGGGGGAGGGTTCTCCTACGAGCAGTACTTC. Its translation: CAWSSGGGFSYEQYF.

This chain connects TRBV5-4 to TRBJ2-2, with 7 bases fitting TRBD2. The CDR3 is 16 residues long. The ends lost 4 bases at V and 2 bases at J; junction bases unmatched: 8. Germline CDR1 and CDR2: SGHNT and YYREEE (reference sequence). For the CDR3, the DNA is TGTGCCAGCAGCCGGGGCGGGGGAGGAAACACCGGGGAGCTGTTTTTT. Protein sequence: CASSRGGGGNTGELFF.

The chain carries TRBV5-1 and TRBJ2-1, with 9 nucleotides matching TRBD2. Trimming cost V 3 bases and J 7 bases; bases outside gene matches: 11. Germline V gene sequence: CDR1 SGHRS, CDR2 YFSETQ. This CDR3 region has 16 residues. Written as DNA, the CDR3 is TGCGCCAGCAGCTACGTCCAGCGGGAGGCCTCGAATGAGCAGTTCTTC. Encoded protein: CASSYVQREASNEQFF.